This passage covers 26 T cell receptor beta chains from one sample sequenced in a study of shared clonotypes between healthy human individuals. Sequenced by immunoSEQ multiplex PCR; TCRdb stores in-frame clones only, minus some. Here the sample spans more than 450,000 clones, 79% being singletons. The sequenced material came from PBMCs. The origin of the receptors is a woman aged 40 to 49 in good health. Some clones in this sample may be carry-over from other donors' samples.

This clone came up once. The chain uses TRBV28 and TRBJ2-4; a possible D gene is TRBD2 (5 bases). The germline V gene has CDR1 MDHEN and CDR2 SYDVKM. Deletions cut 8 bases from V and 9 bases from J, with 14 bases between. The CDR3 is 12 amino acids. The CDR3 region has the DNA TGTGCCAGCGGCCTGGACTTTGGCATTCAGTACTTC. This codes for CASGLDFGIQYF.

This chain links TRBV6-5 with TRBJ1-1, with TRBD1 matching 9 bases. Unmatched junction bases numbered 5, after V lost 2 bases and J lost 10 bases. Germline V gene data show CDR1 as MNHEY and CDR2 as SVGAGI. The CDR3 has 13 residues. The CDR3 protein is CASSYGDRASAFF. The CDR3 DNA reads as TGTGCCAGCAGTTACGGGGACAGGGCCTCAGCTTTCTTT.

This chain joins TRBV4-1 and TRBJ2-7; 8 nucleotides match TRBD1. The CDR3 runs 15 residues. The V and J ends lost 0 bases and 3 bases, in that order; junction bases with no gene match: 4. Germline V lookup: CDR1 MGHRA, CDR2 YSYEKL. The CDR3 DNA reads TGCGCCAGCAGCCAAGATCCGGACAGGGTCTACGAGCAGTACTTC. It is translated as CASSQDPDRVYEQYF.

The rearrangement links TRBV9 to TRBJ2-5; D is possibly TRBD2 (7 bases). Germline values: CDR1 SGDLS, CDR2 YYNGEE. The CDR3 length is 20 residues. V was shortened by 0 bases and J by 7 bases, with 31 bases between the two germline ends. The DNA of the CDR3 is TGTGCCAGCAGCGTAGCTGAAACTCTCCGGGGGGCGGTCTCCCCGGGGACCCAGTACTTC. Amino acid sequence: CASSVAETLRGAVSPGTQYF.

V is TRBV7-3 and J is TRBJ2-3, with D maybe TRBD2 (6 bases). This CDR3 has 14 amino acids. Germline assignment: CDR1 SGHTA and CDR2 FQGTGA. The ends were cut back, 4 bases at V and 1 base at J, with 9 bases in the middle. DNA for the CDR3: TGTGCCAGCAGCTCCCCGGGGGGCACAGATACGCAGTATTTT. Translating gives CASSSPGGTDTQYF.

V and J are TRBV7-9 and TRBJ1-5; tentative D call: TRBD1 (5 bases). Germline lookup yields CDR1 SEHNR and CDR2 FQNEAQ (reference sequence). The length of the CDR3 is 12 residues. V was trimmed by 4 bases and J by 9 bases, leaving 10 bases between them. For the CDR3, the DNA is TGTGCCAGCAGCTCCGGACATACGCCCCAGCATTTT. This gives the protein CASSSGHTPQHF.

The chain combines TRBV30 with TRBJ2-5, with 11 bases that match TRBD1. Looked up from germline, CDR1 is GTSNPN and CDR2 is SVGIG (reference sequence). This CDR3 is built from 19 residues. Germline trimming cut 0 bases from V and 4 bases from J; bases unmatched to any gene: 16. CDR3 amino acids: CAWSVNSGDRGNYRETQYF. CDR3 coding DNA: TGTGCCTGGAGTGTAAATTCTGGGGACAGGGGGAATTATCGAGAGACCCAGTACTTC.

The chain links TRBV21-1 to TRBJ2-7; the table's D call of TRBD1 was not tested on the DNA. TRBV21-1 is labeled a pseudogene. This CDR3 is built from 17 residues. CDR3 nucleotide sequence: TGTGCCAGCAGCTCCTGGACAGGGCAGGGGAAATCCTACGAGCAGTACTTC. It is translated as CASSSWTGQGKSYEQYF.

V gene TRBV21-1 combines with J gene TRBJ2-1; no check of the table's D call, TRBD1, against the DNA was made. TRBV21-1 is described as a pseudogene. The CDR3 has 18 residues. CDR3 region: CASTRPPVANRSYNEQFF. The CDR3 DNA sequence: TGTGCCAGCACCCGCCCCCCTGTGGCAAACCGCTCCTACAATGAGCAGTTCTTC.

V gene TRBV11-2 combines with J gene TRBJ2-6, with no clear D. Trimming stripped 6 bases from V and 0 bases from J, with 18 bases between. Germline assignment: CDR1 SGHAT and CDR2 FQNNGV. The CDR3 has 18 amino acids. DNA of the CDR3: TGTGCCAGCAGACCCCTACAGAGTAAGAGCTCTGGGGCCAACGTCCTGACTTTC. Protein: CASRPLQSKSSGANVLTF.

The DNA for the CDR3 is TGTGCCAGCAGCTTAGGGGACTCAGCCTACGAGCAGTACTTC. Translating it yields CASSLGDSAYEQYF. The genes are TRBV11-2 and TRBJ2-7; weak D call: TRBD2 (6 bases). This CDR3 is 14 amino acids long. Trimming stripped 1 base from V and 2 bases from J, with 9 bases between. Germline CDR1 and CDR2: SGHAT and FQNNGV.

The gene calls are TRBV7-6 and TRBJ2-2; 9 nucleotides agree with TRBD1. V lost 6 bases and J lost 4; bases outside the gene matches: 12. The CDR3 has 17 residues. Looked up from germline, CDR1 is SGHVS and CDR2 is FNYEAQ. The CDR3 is CASSHRGQGVGTGELFF. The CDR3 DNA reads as TGTGCCAGCAGTCACCGGGGACAGGGAGTTGGCACCGGGGAGCTGTTTTTT.

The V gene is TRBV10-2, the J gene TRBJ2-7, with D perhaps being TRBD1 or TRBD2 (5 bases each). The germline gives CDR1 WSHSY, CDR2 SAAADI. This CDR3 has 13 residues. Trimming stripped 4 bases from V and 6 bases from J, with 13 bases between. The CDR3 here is CASSGGTRTEQYF. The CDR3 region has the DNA TGCGCCAGCAGTGGTGGGACGCGGACCGAGCAGTACTTC.

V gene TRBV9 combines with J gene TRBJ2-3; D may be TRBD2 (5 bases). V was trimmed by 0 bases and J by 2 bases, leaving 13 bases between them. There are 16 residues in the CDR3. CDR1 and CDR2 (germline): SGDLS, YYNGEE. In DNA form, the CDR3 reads TGTGCCAGCAGCGTAGCTGGGGAGCTTAACACAGATACGCAGTATTTT. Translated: CASSVAGELNTDTQYF.

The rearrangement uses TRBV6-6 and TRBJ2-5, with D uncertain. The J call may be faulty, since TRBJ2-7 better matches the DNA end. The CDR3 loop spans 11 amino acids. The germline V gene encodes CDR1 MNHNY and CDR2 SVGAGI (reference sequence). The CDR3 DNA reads TGTGCCAGCAGTCAACAATACGAGCAGTACTTC. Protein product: CASSQQYEQYF.

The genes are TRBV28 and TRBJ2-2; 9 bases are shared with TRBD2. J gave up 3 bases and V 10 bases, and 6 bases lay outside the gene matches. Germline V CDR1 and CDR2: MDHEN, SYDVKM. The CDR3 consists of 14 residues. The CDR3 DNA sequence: TGTGCCACCCTAGCGGGATGGGACACCGGGGAGCTGTTTTTT. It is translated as CATLAGWDTGELFF. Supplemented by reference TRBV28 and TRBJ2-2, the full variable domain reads DVKVTQSSRYLVKRTGEKVFLECVQDMDHENMFWYRQDPGLGLRLIYFSYDVKMKEKGDIPEGYSVSREKKERFSLILESASTNQTSMYLCATLAGWDTGELFFGEGSRLTVL.

CDR3 nucleotide sequence: TGCGCCAGCAGTTTGGACCCGGTAGAGACCCAGTACTTC. The encoded protein is CASSLDPVETQYF. V is TRBV10-1 and J is TRBJ2-5; D is ambiguous. Germline CDR1 WNHNN, CDR2 SYGVQD (reference sequence). This CDR3 has 13 amino acids. Trimming removed 5 bases from V and 4 bases from J, with 11 bases in between.

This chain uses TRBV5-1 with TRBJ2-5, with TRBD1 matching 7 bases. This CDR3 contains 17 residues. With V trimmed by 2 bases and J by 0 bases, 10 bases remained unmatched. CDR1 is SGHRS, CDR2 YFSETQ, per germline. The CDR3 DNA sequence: TGCGCCAGCAGCTTACCAATCCAGGGACAGTACCAAGAGACCCAGTACTTC. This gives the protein CASSLPIQGQYQETQYF. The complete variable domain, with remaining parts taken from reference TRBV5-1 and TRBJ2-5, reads KAGVTQTPRYLIKTRGQQVTLSCSPISGHRSVSWYQQTPGQGLQFLFEYFSETQRNKGNFPGRFSGRQFSNSRSEMNVSTLELGDSALYLCASSLPIQGQYQETQYFGPGTRLLVL.

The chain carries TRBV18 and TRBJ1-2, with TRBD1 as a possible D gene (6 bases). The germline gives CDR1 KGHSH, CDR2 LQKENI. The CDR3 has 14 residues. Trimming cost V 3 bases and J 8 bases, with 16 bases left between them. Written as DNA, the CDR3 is TGTGCCAGCTCACCCTCCGACAGGACCAGGGGCTACACCTTC. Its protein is CASSPSDRTRGYTF.

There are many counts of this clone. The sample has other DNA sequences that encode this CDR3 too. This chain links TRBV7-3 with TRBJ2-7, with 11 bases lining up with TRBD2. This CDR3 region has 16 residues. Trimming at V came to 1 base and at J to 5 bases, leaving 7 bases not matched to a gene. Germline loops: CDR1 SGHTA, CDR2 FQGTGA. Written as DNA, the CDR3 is TGTGCCAGCAGCTTAAGGCAGACTAGCGGGAAGGACGAGCAGTACTTC. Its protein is CASSLRQTSGKDEQYF. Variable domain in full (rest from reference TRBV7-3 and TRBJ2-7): GAGVSQTPSNKVTEKGKYVELRCDPISGHTALYWYRQSLGQGPEFLIYFQGTGAADDSGLPNDRFFAVRPEGSVSTLKIQRTERGDSAVYLCASSLRQTSGKDEQYFGPGTRLTVT.

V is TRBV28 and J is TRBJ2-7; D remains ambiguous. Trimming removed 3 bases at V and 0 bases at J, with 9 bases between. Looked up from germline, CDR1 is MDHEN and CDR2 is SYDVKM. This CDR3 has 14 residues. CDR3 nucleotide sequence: TGTGCCAGCAGTTTGGCCAGGAGCTCCTACGAGCAGTACTTC. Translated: CASSLARSSYEQYF.

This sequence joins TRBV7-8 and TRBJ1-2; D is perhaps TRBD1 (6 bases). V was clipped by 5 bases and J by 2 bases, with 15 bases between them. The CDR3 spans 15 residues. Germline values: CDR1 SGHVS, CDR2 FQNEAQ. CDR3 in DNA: TGTGCCAGCAGCCCCAAGGGACACCTCAACTATGGCTACACCTTC. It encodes CASSPKGHLNYGYTF.

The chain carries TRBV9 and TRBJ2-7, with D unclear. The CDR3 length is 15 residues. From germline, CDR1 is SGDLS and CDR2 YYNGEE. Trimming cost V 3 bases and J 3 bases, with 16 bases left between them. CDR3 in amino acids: CASSENPRGLYEQYF. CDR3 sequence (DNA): TGTGCCAGCAGCGAGAATCCTAGAGGCCTCTACGAGCAGTACTTC.

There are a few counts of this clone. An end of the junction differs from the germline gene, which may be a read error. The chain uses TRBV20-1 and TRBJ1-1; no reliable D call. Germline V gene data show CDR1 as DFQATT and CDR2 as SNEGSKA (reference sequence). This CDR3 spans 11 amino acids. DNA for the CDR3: TGCAGTGCCACCCCCGCCGTTGGAGTTAAGTTT. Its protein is CSATPAVGVKF.

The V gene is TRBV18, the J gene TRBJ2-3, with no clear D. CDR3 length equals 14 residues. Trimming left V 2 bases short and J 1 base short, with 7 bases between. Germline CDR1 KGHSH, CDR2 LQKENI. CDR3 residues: CASSPGKRTDTQYF. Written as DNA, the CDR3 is TGTGCCAGCTCACCAGGGAAGCGCACAGATACGCAGTATTTT.

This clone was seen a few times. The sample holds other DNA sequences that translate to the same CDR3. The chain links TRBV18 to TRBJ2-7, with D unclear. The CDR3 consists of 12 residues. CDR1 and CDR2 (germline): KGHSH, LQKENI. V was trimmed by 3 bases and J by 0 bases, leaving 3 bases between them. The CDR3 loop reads CASSPSSYEQYF. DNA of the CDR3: TGTGCCAGCTCACCTAGCTCCTACGAGCAGTACTTC.